One T cell receptor (beta chain) is described in this entry. Its antigen is not identified. The data originate from a study of cytomegalovirus exposure and HLA in healthy donors. Study findings and constraints: Later on, an analysis found that several of the most significant clusters appeared to be linked to common viral pathogens, which included parvovirus B19. Among TCR beta chains of equal frequency, HLA-associated ones were more clonally expanded in a later analysis.

The primer mix had 60 Vbeta and 13 Jbeta primers. Authors' processing steps: Later, an analysis found some 80 million unique TCR beta chains, and around 12 million of these were shared. Sequenced by immunoSEQ multiplex PCR; TCRdb stores in-frame clones only, minus some. The DNA was the basis for D and trimming; V, J and clone size are from that table. In the table there are fewer than 200,000 clones, roughly 80% of which are singletons. Sequences were obtained from PBMCs. This TCR derives from a woman in her fifties or sixties in good health and CMV-seropositive.

CDR3 sequence (DNA): TGTGCCAGCAGTTTGGAGGGGACAGGGGTATCCTACGAGCAGTACTTC. Translated: CASSLEGTGVSYEQYF. The V gene is TRBV6-5, the J gene TRBJ2-7, with TRBD1 matching over 10 bases. V gave up 4 bases and J gave up 1 base; unmatched junction bases: 7. Germline V gives CDR1 MNHEY, CDR2 SVGAGI. The CDR3 contains 16 residues.